The rows below give T cell receptor beta chains drawn from one sample of a study of beta chain features in type 1 diabetes. Sequenced by immunoSEQ multiplex PCR; TCRdb stores in-frame clones only, minus some. The data show some 350,000 clones, with less than 15% seen just once and roughly 0.015% held by the top ten. The sample was naive CD4+ T cells from blood. These receptors were obtained from a woman under 30 with type 1 diabetes. CDR3s include the opening cysteine and the closing phenylalanine or tryptophan. A D gene is named only where the DNA matches it firmly. Not all rows give a size; the values are once, few, many and, for expanded clones, a class.

TRBJ2-5	TRBV5-1	few	NA	CASSSRGTQYF	TGCGCCAGCAGCTCGCGAGGGACCCAGTACTTC
TRBJ2-1	TRBV27	few	NA	CASSSLSSYNEQFF	TGTGCCAGCAGCTCCTTATCGTCTTACAATGAGCAGTTCTTC
TRBJ2-7	TRBV2	NA	TRBD1	CASLKTRDRDGEQYF	TGTGCCAGTCTTAAGACCCGGGACAGGGACGGCGAGCAGTACTTC
TRBJ1-1	TRBV5-4	NA	NA	CASREGRNTEAFF	TGTGCCAGCAGGGAGGGCAGGAACACTGAAGCTTTCTTT
TRBJ2-3	TRBV14	NA	TRBD2	CASSRGLAGPAWGTDTQYF	TGTGCCAGCAGCCGGGGACTAGCGGGACCAGCCTGGGGCACAGATACGCAGTATTTT
TRBJ2-7	TRBV28	NA	NA	CASSSLGTGQYF	TGTGCCAGCAGTTCTCTGGGTACAGGGCAGTACTTC
TRBJ1-1	TRBV5-1	few	TRBD1	CASSQTGNGEAFF	TGCGCCAGCAGCCAGACAGGGAATGGAGAAGCTTTCTTT
TRBJ2-2	TRBV30	NA	NA	CAWSTAWGHNTGELFF	TGTGCCTGGAGCACCGCCTGGGGGCACAACACCGGGGAGCTGTTTTTT
TRBJ2-1	TRBV11-3	NA	NA	CASSLGRYNEQFF	TGTGCCAGCAGCTTAGGGCGGTACAATGAGCAGTTCTTC
TRBJ2-3	TRBV30	few	NA	CAWSVWLVGTDTQYF	TGTGCCTGGAGTGTGTGGCTAGTAGGCACAGATACGCAGTATTTT
TRBJ2-2	TRBV2	NA	NA	CASSEEGAGTGELFF	TGTGCCAGCAGTGAGGAGGGGGCTGGGACCGGGGAGCTGTTTTTT
TRBJ2-2	TRBV6-5	few	TRBD1	CASRRDRANTGELFF	TGTGCCAGTAGAAGGGACAGGGCGAACACCGGGGAGCTGTTTTTT
TRBJ2-2	TRBV15	few	TRBD2	CATSRVHVAASLYAGVAGELFF	TGTGCCACCAGCAGAGTCCACGTTGCGGCCAGTCTCTACGCGGGAGTGGCCGGGGAGCTGTTTTTT
TRBJ2-6	TRBV9	few	NA	CASSGGPANSGANVLTF	TGTGCCAGCAGCGGCGGCCCGGCGAACTCTGGGGCCAACGTCCTGACTTTC
TRBJ1-1	TRBV18	NA	TRBD1	CASSTSDRVTEAFF	TGTGCCAGCTCAACAAGCGACAGGGTCACTGAAGCTTTCTTT
TRBJ2-5	TRBV11-2	NA	NA	CASSLRGETQYF	TGTGCCAGCAGCTTACGGGGGGAGACCCAGTACTTC
TRBJ1-2	TRBV7-8	few	TRBD1	CASSPTGRKKLSYTF	TGTGCCAGCAGCCCGACAGGGCGTAAAAAACTTAGCTACACCTTC
TRBJ2-1	TRBV19	NA	TRBD2	CASSIGLAGLRNEQFF	TGTGCCAGTAGTATAGGCCTAGCGGGACTTCGGAATGAGCAGTTCTTC
TRBJ2-2	TRBV5-4	NA	TRBD2	CASSSGVLGRGANTGELFF	TGTGCCAGCAGCTCGGGAGTATTGGGACGGGGGGCGAACACCGGGGAGCTGTTTTTT
TRBJ1-5	TRBV18	NA	NA	CASSPLLNQPQHF	TGTGCCAGCTCACCGCTACTCAATCAGCCCCAGCATTTT
TRBJ2-1	TRBV4-3	NA	TRBD2	CASSQARLAGGDNEQFF	TGCGCCAGCAGCCAAGCACGGCTAGCGGGAGGAGACAATGAGCAGTTCTTC
TRBJ2-2	TRBV5-6	few	TRBD2	CASKRGVENTGELFF	TGTGCCAGCAAGCGGGGAGTGGAGAACACCGGGGAGCTGTTTTTT
TRBJ2-5	TRBV7-2	NA	TRBD1	CASSSDRGRETQYF	TGTGCCAGCAGCTCGGACAGGGGCCGAGAGACCCAGTACTTC
TRBJ1-2	TRBV28	NA	TRBD1	CASSSLDREYYGYTF	TGTGCCAGCAGTTCCCTCGACAGGGAGTACTATGGCTACACCTTC
TRBJ1-2	TRBV14	NA	NA	CASSQDIRVRGTF	TGTGCCAGCAGCCAAGATATCCGGGTTCGAGGCACCTTC
TRBJ2-1	TRBV4-2	NA	TRBD2	CASSQVGGLAGEYEQFF	TGTGCCAGCAGCCAAGTAGGGGGGCTAGCGGGAGAGTATGAGCAGTTCTTC
TRBJ2-5	TRBV7-2	NA	TRBD2	CASSFGTTPGTQYF	TGTGCCAGCAGCTTCGGGACTACCCCGGGGACCCAGTACTTC
TRBJ1-1	TRBV4-3	few	NA	CASSQDFGHQAFF	TGCGCCAGCAGCCAAGATTTCGGACATCAAGCTTTCTTT
TRBJ2-7	TRBV6-5	few	TRBD2	CASSYSGGRSEQYF	TGTGCCAGCAGTTACTCGGGCGGGAGGAGTGAGCAGTACTTC
TRBJ2-3	TRBV6-5	NA	NA	CASNELVTDTQYF	TGTGCCAGCAATGAATTAGTAACGGATACGCAGTATTTT
TRBJ2-5	TRBV5-1	NA	TRBD1	CASSPDRGETQYF	TGCGCCAGCAGTCCAGACAGGGGGGAGACCCAGTACTTC
TRBJ2-3	TRBV29-1	NA	TRBD2	CSVERLAGGADTQYF	TGCAGCGTTGAAAGGTTAGCGGGAGGTGCTGATACGCAGTATTTT
TRBJ2-1	TRBV7-3	NA	NA	CASSLSGADNEQFF	TGTGCCAGCAGCTTAAGCGGGGCCGACAATGAGCAGTTCTTC
TRBJ1-2	TRBV7-2	few	NA	CASSPDSWGYTF	TGTGCCAGCAGCCCCGACAGTTGGGGCTACACCTTC
TRBJ2-3	TRBV2	few	TRBD2	CATTRDYSTDTQYF	TGTGCCACCACCCGGGACTATAGCACAGATACGCAGTATTTT
TRBJ2-5	TRBV20-1	NA	NA	CSARTEETQYF	TGCAGTGCTAGGACTGAAGAGACCCAGTACTTC
TRBJ2-7	TRBV18	NA	NA	CASSPGHLSSYEQYF	TGTGCCAGCTCACCGGGACACCTAAGCTCCTACGAGCAGTACTTC
TRBJ1-2	TRBV25-1	NA	TRBD1	CASSEYGTGGGYGYTF	TGTGCCAGCAGTGAATATGGGACAGGCGGAGGCTATGGCTACACCTTC
TRBJ2-7	TRBV19	few	NA	CASSPRGHSYEQYF	TGTGCCAGTAGCCCAAGGGGCCACTCCTACGAGCAGTACTTC
TRBJ2-3	TRBV14	NA	TRBD2	CASSQPTRTSGSFDTQYF	TGTGCCAGCAGCCAGCCCACCCGGACTAGCGGGAGCTTTGATACGCAGTATTTT
TRBJ2-3	TRBV18	NA	NA	CASSPPPGDTQYF	TGTGCCAGCTCACCCCCACCGGGAGATACGCAGTATTTT
TRBJ2-7	TRBV9	few	TRBD2	CASSVVGTTEQYF	TGTGCCAGCAGCGTAGTGGGGACTACAGAGCAGTACTTC
TRBJ2-3	TRBV7-8	NA	TRBD2	CASSLMGSGRPDTQYF	TGTGCCAGCAGCTTAATGGGTAGCGGGAGACCAGATACGCAGTATTTT
TRBJ2-7	TRBV28	few	NA	CASSLRGSSAGKYF	TGTGCCAGCAGTTTACGGGGTTCGTCAGCCGGAAAGTACTTC
TRBJ2-1	TRBV19	few	TRBD2	CASSIDTWTSGRKNEQFF	TGTGCCAGTAGTATAGACACCTGGACTAGCGGGAGAAAGAATGAGCAGTTCTTC
TRBJ2-5	TRBV18	NA	TRBD1	CASTRDSGETQYF	TGTGCCAGCACCCGGGACAGTGGGGAGACCCAGTACTTC
TRBJ2-7	TRBV27	NA	TRBD2	CASSSFTTSEVYEQYF	TGTGCCAGCAGTTCCTTTACGACTAGCGAGGTCTACGAGCAGTACTTC
TRBJ2-3	TRBV5-1	few	TRBD1	CASSLAAQGDTQYF	TGCGCCAGCAGCTTGGCCGCACAGGGGGATACGCAGTATTTT
TRBJ1-5	TRBV2	NA	NA	CASSDKSRNQPQHF	TGTGCCAGCAGTGACAAGTCCAGGAATCAGCCCCAGCATTTT
TRBJ1-2	TRBV7-9	NA	TRBD1	CASSPGQIYGYTF	TGTGCCAGCAGCCCGGGACAGATTTATGGCTACACCTTC